This T cell receptor beta chain was captured in a study of radiotherapy plus CTLA-4 blockade in lung cancer. Looked up from germline, CDR1 is DFQATT and CDR2 is SNEGSKA (reference sequence). This CDR3 is built from 11 residues. Deletions cut 0 bases from V and 8 bases from J, with 7 bases between. Clones were read by immunoSEQ multiplex PCR, and TCRdb kept only the in-frame ones, dropping some. The profile covers roughly 100,000 clones, with roughly 80% appearing a single time and about 25% taken by the ten largest. The sample was peripheral blood, taken from a patient treated with radiotherapy plus ipilimumab. J is TRBJ1-2 and V is TRBV20-1, with no clear D. This receptor was obtained from a human donor with non-small cell lung cancer that progressed on radiotherapy plus ipilimumab. The CDR3 DNA reads as TGCAGTGCTAGAGAATTAGGGGGCTACACCTTC. Protein sequence: CSARELGGYTF.